This TCR beta chain was sequenced during a study of blood T cell repertoires in COVID-19. The V and J ends lost 5 bases and 8 bases, in that order; junction bases with no gene match: 10. There are 14 residues in the CDR3. The germline CDR1 and CDR2 sequences are MDHEN and SYDVKM. Participants were aged roughly 18 to 95 years, lived in some 23 US areas, and enrolled virtually. Researchers sorted participants into cohorts using their self-reported clinical history. Symptom resolution, clearance, or two negative PCRs marked donors in Cohort 3 as recovered. How the authors handled the data: The authors estimated nucleated cell counts from reference gene primer amplification. The repertoire was sequenced with immunoSEQ multiplex PCR; TCRdb's copy has only in-frame clones and lacks some. That table gives V, J and clone size, and the DNA gave D and trimming. Found here are 450,000 to 500,000 clones, approximately 90% of them singletons; the top ten hold roughly 0.7%.

The source is a woman between 18 and 30 years old who had recovered from COVID-19. Sequencing used PBMCs or T cells enriched from blood (not recorded which). V is TRBV28 and J is TRBJ1-2; TRBD1 matches at 8 bases. The CDR3 is CASSPSTGGRGYTF. DNA of the CDR3: TGTGCCAGCAGTCCCTCAACAGGGGGGCGAGGCTACACCTTC.